These 21 T cell receptor beta chains share one sample of origin, sequenced in a study of blood T cell repertoires in COVID-19 (dated by TCRdb to between 2020 and 2021). The library was obtained by the immunoSEQ multiplex PCR assay. Imported from immuneACCESS, the table was reduced by TCRdb to in-frame sequences with V and J called. These copies leave out some clones; in studies compared against another copy, an unresolved V gene accounts for under half, and the cause of the remainder is not known. This sample gives tens of thousands of clones in total; over 75% of them show up just once. Roughly 10% of the sample goes to the ten largest clones. Source material: peripheral blood. All receptors come from a human donor in a cohort sampled during active COVID-19.

This chain connects TRBV5-1 to TRBJ2-5, with no clear D. Germline values: CDR1 SGHRS, CDR2 YFSETQ. V was shortened by 0 bases and J by 9 bases, with 9 bases between the two germline ends. This CDR3 spans 12 amino acids. In DNA, the CDR3 is TGCGCCAGCAGCTTGGAGCGCCCGCCCCAGTACTTC. Its translation: CASSLERPPQYF.

The J gene is TRBJ2-1, the V gene TRBV24-1; 14 bases map to TRBD2. Trimming removed 4 bases from V and 10 bases from J; junction bases left unmatched: 8. The CDR3 loop spans 16 amino acids. Germline loops: CDR1 KGHDR, CDR2 SFDVKD. The CDR3, as DNA: TGTGCCACCAGTGACCCTGGACTAGCGGGAGGAGTAGAGCAGTTCTTC. This translates into CATSDPGLAGGVEQFF.

This chain links TRBV19 with TRBJ2-1, with D possibly matching TRBD2 (6 bases). V gave up 8 bases and J gave up 12 bases, with 23 bases separating them. Germline values: CDR1 LNHDA, CDR2 SQIVND (reference sequence). This CDR3 is 14 amino acids long. DNA of the CDR3: TGTGCCAGTTCTTTATTGGACACCGGGAGTGTGCAGTTCTTC. Protein product: CASSLLDTGSVQFF.

The chain links TRBV20-1 to TRBJ2-7; 11 bases map to TRBD2. CDR3 size: 15 residues. Per germline, CDR1 DFQATT and CDR2 SNEGSKA (reference sequence). Trimming took 3 bases from V and 4 from J; bases not matched to a gene: 8. The chain's CDR3 is CSASVLTSGVYEQYF. The CDR3 DNA follows: TGCAGTGCTAGTGTGTTGACTAGCGGGGTATACGAGCAGTACTTC.

This chain uses TRBV7-9 with TRBJ1-1; D is unclear. Per the germline V gene, CDR1 is SEHNR and CDR2 is FQNEAQ (reference sequence). V was pared by 2 bases and J by 1 base, with 8 bases between. CDR3 length equals 14 residues. This chain's CDR3 is CASSLLGRNTEAFF. For the CDR3, the DNA is TGTGCCAGCAGCTTACTGGGGAGGAACACTGAAGCTTTCTTT.

V is TRBV5-3 and J is TRBJ2-2, with 9 bases aligning to TRBD2. TRBV5-3 is filed as an ORF, its function uncertain. This CDR3 contains 16 residues. The J segment lost 5 bases and the V segment lost 4 bases, leaving 9 bases of the junction unmatched. The CDR3 here is CARSRTSDVLTGELFF. The CDR3 DNA is TGTGCCAGAAGCCGGACTAGCGACGTGTTGACCGGGGAGCTGTTTTTT.

The rearrangement joins TRBV12-3 or TRBV12-4 to TRBJ2-1; 8 bases map to TRBD2. The CDR3 is 12 residues long. The V and J ends lost 1 base and 16 bases, in that order; junction bases with no gene match: 6. CDR3 coding DNA: TGTGCCAGCAGTTTAGTACTAGCGGTGACTTTCTTC. This sequence encodes CASSLVLAVTFF.

The CDR3 sequence: CASSAGPMRYEQYF. The DNA for the CDR3 is TGTGCCAGCAGCGCGGGTCCGATGAGGTACGAGCAGTACTTC. This chain joins TRBV9 and TRBJ2-7; D ambiguous. The CDR3 spans 14 residues. V was cut by 3 bases and J by 4 bases, with 14 bases left in between. Per germline, CDR1 SGDLS and CDR2 YYNGEE.

DNA for the CDR3: TGCAGCGTTGTGGGCGGGACAGGGGTCTACAATGAGCAGTTCTTC. Protein product: CSVVGGTGVYNEQFF. The rearrangement links TRBV29-1 to TRBJ2-1, with TRBD1 identical over 10 bases. Trimming took 4 bases from V and 3 from J; bases not matched to a gene: 6. CDR1 and CDR2 from the germline V gene are SQVTM and ANQGSEA. CDR3 length equals 15 residues.

The chain has TRBV10-3 and TRBJ1-2, with D tentatively TRBD1 (5 bases). Germline V gene data show CDR1 as ENHRY and CDR2 as SYGVKD. There are 13 residues in the CDR3. V was cut by 8 bases and J by 1 base, with 11 bases left in between. As DNA, the CDR3 is TGTGCCATCTCTCTAAGGGGTAACTATGGCTACACCTTC. It codes for CAISLRGNYGYTF.

The chain recombines TRBV19 with TRBJ2-7, with 9 bases matching TRBD1. V trimming: 3 bases; J trimming: 3 bases; junction bases outside the gene matches: 6. This CDR3 has 15 amino acids. Per the germline V gene, CDR1 is LNHDA and CDR2 is SQIVND (reference sequence). The CDR3 reads CASSIGDRGYYEQYF. CDR3 nucleotide sequence: TGTGCCAGTAGTATCGGTGACAGGGGGTACTACGAGCAGTACTTC.

V and J are TRBV5-1 and TRBJ2-5; 7 nucleotides align to TRBD2. This CDR3 region has 14 residues. From germline, CDR1 is SGHRS and CDR2 YFSETQ. V lost 0 bases and J lost 2; bases outside the gene matches: 1. The DNA of the CDR3 is TGCGCCAGCAGCTTGGCTAGCGGACAAGAGACCCAGTACTTC. Amino acid sequence: CASSLASGQETQYF. The full variable domain, with the rest looked up from reference TRBV5-1 and TRBJ2-5, is KAGVTQTPRYLIKTRGQQVTLSCSPISGHRSVSWYQQTPGQGLQFLFEYFSETQRNKGNFPGRFSGRQFSNSRSEMNVSTLELGDSALYLCASSLASGQETQYFGPGTRLLVL.

CDR3 loop: CASSYRVGNTIYF. The CDR3 bases are TGTGCCAGCAGTTACCGGGTTGGAAACACCATATATTTT. The chain uses TRBV6-5 and TRBJ1-3; unclear D gene. The CDR3 sequence is 13 residues long. Germline CDR1 is MNHEY and CDR2 is SVGAGI. V was pared by 2 bases and J by 3 bases, with 5 bases between.

The chain combines TRBV3-1 (or the pseudogene TRBV3-2) with TRBJ2-1, with TRBD2 matching over 7 bases. V was clipped by 0 bases and J by 10 bases; unmatched bases: 6. Germline lookup yields CDR1 LGHDT and CDR2 YNNKEL (reference sequence). The CDR3 runs to 14 residues. DNA for the CDR3: TGTGCCAGCAGCCAAGAGGGGGGGGGTACAGAGCAGTTCTTC. Amino acid sequence: CASSQEGGGTEQFF.

The gene calls are TRBV6-1 and TRBJ2-7; D ambiguous. Trimming removed 0 bases at V and 2 bases at J, with 14 bases between. Germline CDR1 and CDR2: MNHNS and SASEGT. The CDR3 has 16 amino acids. CDR3 region: CASSEASRGDPYEQYF. Written as DNA, the CDR3 is TGTGCCAGCAGTGAAGCTTCCCGCGGTGATCCCTACGAGCAGTACTTC.

CDR3 nucleotides: TGTGCCAGCAGCCCCGGGACTAGCTCCTACAATGAGCAGTTCTTC. This gives the protein CASSPGTSSYNEQFF. J is TRBJ2-1 and V is TRBV5-6, with 8 bases fitting TRBD2. V gave up 4 bases and J gave up 0 bases; unmatched junction bases: 3. The CDR3 runs to 15 residues. The germline V gene has CDR1 SGHDT and CDR2 YYEEEE.

V gene TRBV20-1 combines with J gene TRBJ2-7; tentative D call: TRBD1 (5 bases). The V end was cut by 3 bases, the J end by 6 bases, with 12 bases between. This CDR3 has 12 residues. Germline assignment: CDR1 DFQATT and CDR2 SNEGSKA (reference sequence). CDR3 DNA: TGCAGTGCTAGTAGGCAGGGTGGCGAGCAGTACTTC. Encoded protein: CSASRQGGEQYF.

The rearrangement joins TRBV9 to TRBJ2-3; D is uncertain. Trimming left V 6 bases short and J 2 bases short, with 13 bases between. Germline CDR1 and CDR2: SGDLS and YYNGEE. This CDR3 contains 14 residues. The CDR3: CASTRGRLTDTQYF. The CDR3 DNA reads as TGTGCCAGCACCCGCGGCCGGCTCACAGATACGCAGTATTTT. Combining the CDR3 with reference TRBV9 and TRBJ2-3 gives the whole variable domain DSGVTQTPKHLITATGQRVTLRCSPRSGDLSVYWYQQSLDQGLQFLIQYYNGEERAKGNILERFSAQQFPDLHSELNLSSLELGDSALYFCASTRGRLTDTQYFGPGTRLTVL.

This clone has just one count. The chain joins TRBV28 to TRBJ2-5; 7 nucleotides align to TRBD2. J was trimmed by 2 bases and V by 0 bases; bases with no gene match: 3. This CDR3 comprises 15 residues. Looked up from germline, CDR1 is MDHEN and CDR2 is SYDVKM. Here the CDR3 DNA reads TGTGCCAGCAGTTTATGGGGGGAGGGACAAGAGACCCAGTACTTC. Its translation: CASSLWGEGQETQYF.

V gene TRBV5-1 combines with J gene TRBJ1-2; 8 bases fit TRBD1. The CDR3 contains 18 residues. CDR1 and CDR2 from the germline V gene are SGHRS and YFSETQ. V shed 3 bases, J shed 4 bases, and the junction held 17 bases outside the gene matches. Here the CDR3 DNA reads TGCGCCAGCAGCTCTAAACCGGGACAGGCGGGGGCCGGCTATGGCTACACCTTC. Translating gives CASSSKPGQAGAGYGYTF.

The V gene is TRBV28, the J gene TRBJ2-4, with 11 positions matching TRBD2. CDR3 size: 16 residues. The trim removed 6 bases at V and 1 base at J, leaving 5 bases unmatched. In germline, CDR1 is MDHEN, CDR2 SYDVKM. CDR3 sequence: CASRGTSGRAKNIQYF. In nucleotides, the CDR3 is TGTGCCAGCAGGGGGACTAGCGGAAGGGCCAAAAACATTCAGTACTTC.